The text below deals with one T cell receptor (beta chain). Its target is not known. This specimen belongs to a study of cytomegalovirus exposure and HLA in healthy donors. Study-wide results and caveats: Later, an analysis found that TCR clusters from the first cohort tended to co-occur in the 90 to 150 validation repertoires. Cytomegalovirus association was assigned to approximately 160 TCR beta chains.

CDR1 is MNHEY and CDR2 is SVGAGI in the germline V gene. Between the trimmed V and J ends, which lost 8 bases and 2 bases, there was a span of 16 bases. This CDR3 is built from 15 residues. Sequenced by immunoSEQ multiplex PCR; TCRdb stores in-frame clones only, minus some. The sample consists of 100,000 to 130,000 clones, roughly 88% of them appearing once. The source of this sequence is a woman aged 18-29 years in good health and CMV-seronegative. The sample consisted of PBMCs. The rearrangement joins TRBV6-5 to TRBJ1-5; no clear D. The CDR3 region has the DNA TGTGCCAGCGCTTCAAGTGTCGGGGGCAATCAGCCCCAGCATTTT. Its protein is CASASSVGGNQPQHF.